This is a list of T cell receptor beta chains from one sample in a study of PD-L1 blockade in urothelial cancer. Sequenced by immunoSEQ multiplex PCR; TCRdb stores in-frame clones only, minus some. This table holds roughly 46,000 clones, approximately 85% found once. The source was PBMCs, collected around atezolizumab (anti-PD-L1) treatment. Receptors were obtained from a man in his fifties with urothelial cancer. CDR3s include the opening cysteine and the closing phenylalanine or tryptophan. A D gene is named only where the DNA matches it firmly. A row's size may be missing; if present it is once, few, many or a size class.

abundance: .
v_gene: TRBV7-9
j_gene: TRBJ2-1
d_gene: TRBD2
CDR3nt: TGTGCCAGCAGCTCACAAAGGCGGGAGGGCCCTCGGCAGTTCTTC
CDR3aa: CASSSQRREGPRQFF

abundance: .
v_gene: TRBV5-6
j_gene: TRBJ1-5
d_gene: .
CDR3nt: TGTGCCAGCAGCTCCGGGGGCAATCAGCCCCAGCATTTT
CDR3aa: CASSSGGNQPQHF

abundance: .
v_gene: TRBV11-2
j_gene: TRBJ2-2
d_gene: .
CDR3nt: TGTGCCAGCAGCTTTGTGAGCGGGGAGCTGTTTTTT
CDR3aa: CASSFVSGELFF

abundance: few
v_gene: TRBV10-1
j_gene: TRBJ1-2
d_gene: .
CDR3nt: TGCGCCAGCAGTGGATCACAGAACTATGGCTACACCTTC
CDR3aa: CASSGSQNYGYTF

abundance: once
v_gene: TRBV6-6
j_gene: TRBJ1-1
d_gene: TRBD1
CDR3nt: TGTGCCAGCAGTTACACCGGGACAGGGGGCACTGAAGCTTTCTTT
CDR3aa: CASSYTGTGGTEAFF

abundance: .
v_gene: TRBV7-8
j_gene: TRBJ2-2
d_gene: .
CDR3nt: TGTGCCAGCAGCTTAGAGGCGGGGTACACCGGGGAGCTGTTTTTT
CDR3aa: CASSLEAGYTGELFF

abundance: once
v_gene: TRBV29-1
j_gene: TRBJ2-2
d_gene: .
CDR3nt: TGCAGCGTAGGCGTAACCCGGGGGACCGGGGAGCTGTTTTTT
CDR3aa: CSVGVTRGTGELFF

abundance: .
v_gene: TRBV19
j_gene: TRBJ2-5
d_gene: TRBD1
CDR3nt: TGTGCCAGTAGTAGTGGGACAGACCAAGAGACCCAGTACTTC
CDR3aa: CASSSGTDQETQYF

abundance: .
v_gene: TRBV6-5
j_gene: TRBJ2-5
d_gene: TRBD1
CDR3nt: TGTGCCAGCAGTTACTCGATGGGACAGGGAAGAGAGACCCAGTACTTC
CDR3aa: CASSYSMGQGRETQYF

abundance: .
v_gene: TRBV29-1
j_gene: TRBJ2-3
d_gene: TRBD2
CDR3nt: TGCAGCGTTGGTTCTAGCGGGGGAGCAGATACGCAGTATTTT
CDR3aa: CSVGSSGGADTQYF

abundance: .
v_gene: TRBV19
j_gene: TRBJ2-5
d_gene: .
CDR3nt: TGTGCCAGTAGTATCCAGGGGCTGGGAGAGACCCAGTACTTC
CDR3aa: CASSIQGLGETQYF

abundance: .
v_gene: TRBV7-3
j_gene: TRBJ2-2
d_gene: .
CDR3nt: TGTGCCAGCAGCTTAAGGCTTGCGAACACCGGGGAGCTGTTTTTT
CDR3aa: CASSLRLANTGELFF

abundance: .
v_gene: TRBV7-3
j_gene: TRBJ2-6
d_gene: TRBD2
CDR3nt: TGTGCCAGCAGCAAAACCCCACTAGCGGCTGGGGCCAACGTCCTGACTTTC
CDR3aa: CASSKTPLAAGANVLTF

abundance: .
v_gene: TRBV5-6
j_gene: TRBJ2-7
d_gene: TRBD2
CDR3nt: TGTGCCAGCAGGACACTAGCGGCCCCCGGGGAGCAGTACTTC
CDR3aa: CASRTLAAPGEQYF

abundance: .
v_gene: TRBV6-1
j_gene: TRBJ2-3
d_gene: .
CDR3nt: TGTGCCAGCAGTGAAGTTGGCAGAGATACGCAGTATTTT
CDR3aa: CASSEVGRDTQYF

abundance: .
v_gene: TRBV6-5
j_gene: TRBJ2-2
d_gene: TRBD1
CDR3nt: TGTGCCAGCAGTTACGGGGACAGAAACACCGGGGAGCTGTTTTTT
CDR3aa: CASSYGDRNTGELFF

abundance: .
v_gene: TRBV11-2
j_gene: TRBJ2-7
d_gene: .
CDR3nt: TGTGCCAGCAGCTTTTTGGCTGATCCATCCTACGAGCAGTACTTC
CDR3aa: CASSFLADPSYEQYF

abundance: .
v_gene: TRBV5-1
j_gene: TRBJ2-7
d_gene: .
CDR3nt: TGCGCCAGCACCATAGACAACTCCTACGAGCAGTACTTC
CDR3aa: CASTIDNSYEQYF

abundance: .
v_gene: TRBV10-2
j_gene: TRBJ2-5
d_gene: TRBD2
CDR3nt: TGCGCCAGCAGTGAGGAGACTAGCGGGGGGAGGGAGACCCAGTACTTC
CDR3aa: CASSEETSGGRETQYF

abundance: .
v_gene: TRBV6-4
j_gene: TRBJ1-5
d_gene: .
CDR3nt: TGTGCCACTACGAAGCAGGGTTTTAATCAGCCCCAGCATTTT
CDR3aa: CATTKQGFNQPQHF

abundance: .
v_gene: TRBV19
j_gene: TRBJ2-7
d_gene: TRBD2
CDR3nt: TGTGCCAGTAGTCAACTAGCGGGAGGGCCTGGGGAGCAGTACTTC
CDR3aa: CASSQLAGGPGEQYF

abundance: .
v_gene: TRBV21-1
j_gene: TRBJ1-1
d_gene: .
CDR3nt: TGTGCCAGCAGCAAAGCCCGGGCTTTCTTT
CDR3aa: CASSKARAFF

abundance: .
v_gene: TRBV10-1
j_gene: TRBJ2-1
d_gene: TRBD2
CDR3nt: TGCGCCAGCAGTGGGGGCGGGGGGGATTACAATGAGCAGTTCTTC
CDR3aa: CASSGGGGDYNEQFF

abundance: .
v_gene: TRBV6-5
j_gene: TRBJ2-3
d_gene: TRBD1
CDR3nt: TGTGCCAGCAGCACCGGGACAGGGTTTTTATATACGCAGTATTTT
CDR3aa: CASSTGTGFLYTQYF

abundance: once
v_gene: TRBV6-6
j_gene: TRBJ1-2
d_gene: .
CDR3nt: TGTGCCAGCAGTCTTGTCCGACAGGATAGCTATGGCTACACCTTC
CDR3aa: CASSLVRQDSYGYTF

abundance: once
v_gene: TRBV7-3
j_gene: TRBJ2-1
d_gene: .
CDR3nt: TGTGCCAGCAGCACGGAGGGTGGGGGTTTCTTACCCAATGAGCAGTTCTTC
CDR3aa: CASSTEGGGFLPNEQFF

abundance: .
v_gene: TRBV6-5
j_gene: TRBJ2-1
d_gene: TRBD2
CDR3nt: TGTGCCAGCAGTTACCCGACTAGCGGTGAGCAGTTCTTC
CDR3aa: CASSYPTSGEQFF

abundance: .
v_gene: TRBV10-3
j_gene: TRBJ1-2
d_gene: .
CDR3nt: TGTGCCATCAGTGAGCCCAGGGCTGGAGGCTACACCTTC
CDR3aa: CAISEPRAGGYTF